This TCR beta chain derives from a study of CD8 T cells in Susac syndrome. This CDR3 is 14 amino acids long. The germline V and J ends were trimmed by 1 base and 4 bases, with 10 bases remaining between them. RNA in amounts of about 0.45 to 1 ug was reverse transcribed with random hexamers. Multiplex PCR with immunoSEQ amplified the TCR beta CDR3 across 54 Vbeta and 13 Jbeta. Each CDR3 protein gets one entry after TCRdb re-called the immunoSEQ multiplex PCR reads with MiXCR. The table lists about 300,000 distinct CDR3 sequences, about 85% of them singletons. This clonotype was recorded once. In the multiple sclerosis control group, patients were treatment-naive and had stable or active relapsing-remitting disease.

This sequence joins TRBV23-1 and TRBJ1-2, with D perhaps matching TRBD1 (6 bases). TRBV23-1 falls under the ORF class, with uncertain function. The sequenced sample consisted of CD8+ T cells from PBMCs. The clonotype comes from a human donor with multiple sclerosis. The CDR3 DNA reads as TGCGCCAGCAGTCAATTGGACAGAGTCTATGGCTACACCTTC. The encoded protein is CASSQLDRVYGYTF.